A single sample is the source of the 25 T cell receptor beta chains below, sequenced in a study of T cell repertoires in cytomegalovirus infection. TCRdb processed the reads anew with MiXCR; each CDR3 protein has one entry. The table records about 890,000 distinct CDR3 sequences, about 33% of them present only once. Their antigen targets remain unknown. Sequencing was performed on cultured CD8+ T cells from PBMCs, taken from culture after CMV antigen stimulation. These receptors all stem from a human donor in good health (CMV status not recorded). Some clones in this sample may be carry-over from other donors' samples.

This clonotype was found once. The chain recombines TRBV7-9 with TRBJ2-3; no firm D call. This CDR3 has 15 amino acids. CDR1 and CDR2 from the germline V gene are SEHNR and FQNEAQ (reference sequence). V gave up 1 base and J gave up 2 bases, with 10 bases separating them. CDR3 region: CASSLVVRLTDTQYF. In DNA, the CDR3 is TGTGCCAGCAGCTTAGTCGTCCGCCTCACAGATACGCAGTATTTT.

The chain is built from TRBV18 and TRBJ2-7; no clear D gene. The CDR3 totals 12 residues. With 5 bases removed from V and 4 bases from J, the gap between germline ends came to 9 bases. In germline, CDR1 is KGHSH, CDR2 LQKENI. CDR3 sequence reads: CASSMDGYEQYV. The DNA for the CDR3 is TGTGCCAGCTCAATGGACGGTTACGAGCAGTACGTC.

This clonotype was picked up a small number of times. The chain couples TRBV5-5 to TRBJ2-1; D is unclear. Germline V gene data show CDR1 as SGHKS and CDR2 as YYEKEE (reference sequence). The V end was cut by 4 bases, the J end by 0 bases, with 14 bases between. This CDR3 spans 16 amino acids. CDR3 amino acids: CASSLIDLSSYNEQFF. The CDR3 DNA follows: TGTGCCAGCAGCCTTATCGACCTTTCCTCCTACAATGAGCAGTTCTTC.

The chain joins TRBV10-2 to TRBJ2-5, with 9 bases lining up with TRBD2. The length of the CDR3 is 14 residues. Germline V gene data show CDR1 as WSHSY and CDR2 as SAAADI. V dropped 8 bases and J dropped 2; count of bases not matched to a gene: 6. The CDR3 nucleotides read TGCGCCAGCCAGAGCGGGGGGCTGCAAGAGACCCAGTACTTC. Protein sequence: CASQSGGLQETQYF.

This chain links TRBV7-3 with TRBJ1-1; maybe TRBD1 (5 bases). Germline V lookup: CDR1 SGHTA, CDR2 FQGTGA. V gave up 3 bases and J gave up 3 bases, with 11 bases separating them. This CDR3 comprises 14 residues. Written as DNA, the CDR3 is TGTGCCAGCAGCTTGGATGGGGGGTACACTGAAGCTTTCTTT. Translating gives CASSLDGGYTEAFF.

V gene TRBV4-1 combines with J gene TRBJ2-2; D is tentatively TRBD1 or TRBD2 (5 bases each). Germline V gene sequence: CDR1 MGHRA, CDR2 YSYEKL. The V end lost 3 bases, the J end lost 4 bases, and 6 bases lay between the germline ends. The CDR3 consists of 13 residues. The chain's CDR3 is CASSQGVTGELFF. The CDR3 nucleotides read TGCGCCAGCAGCCAGGGGGTCACCGGGGAGCTGTTTTTT.

Note on this clonotype: At one end, the junction sequence differs from germline, possibly due to a read error. The chain uses TRBV7-6 and TRBJ2-1; TRBD2 matches at 7 bases. Germline-derived CDR1 and CDR2 are SGHVS and FNYEAQ. This CDR3 region has 18 residues. CDR3 protein: CASSLSRNGGGVNNEQFF. The CDR3 coding sequence is TGTGCTAGCAGCTTAAGCCGAAACGGCGGGGGAGTAAACAATGAGCAGTTCTTC.

The V and J genes are TRBV6-5 and TRBJ2-1; perhaps D is TRBD1 or TRBD2 (6 bases each). This CDR3 has 13 amino acids. CDR1 and CDR2 (germline): MNHEY, SVGAGI. V lost 2 bases, J lost 7 bases, and 9 bases lay in between. The CDR3 DNA reads TGTGCCAGCAGTTACGGGGGGCAGAATGAGCAGTTCTTC. Amino acids: CASSYGGQNEQFF.

V and J are TRBV20-1 and TRBJ2-1; no reliable D call. Germline CDR1 DFQATT, CDR2 SNEGSKA (reference sequence). The V end was cut by 0 bases, the J end by 4 bases, with 7 bases between. The CDR3 sequence is 13 residues long. CDR3 region: CSAREIGYNEQFF. CDR3 nucleotides: TGCAGTGCTAGAGAAATAGGATACAATGAGCAGTTCTTC.

The rearrangement links TRBV15 to TRBJ2-7; the D gene is possibly TRBD1 (6 bases). The CDR3 has 14 residues. The germline V and J ends were trimmed by 2 bases and 10 bases, with 18 bases remaining between them. Germline V gene data show CDR1 as LNHNV and CDR2 as YYDKDF (reference sequence). CDR3 bases: TGTGCCACCAGCAGATTAGGACCGGGACAAGCACAGTACGTC. The encoded protein is CATSRLGPGQAQYV.

This clonotype was found many times. The chain joins TRBV7-8 to TRBJ1-5; a possible D gene is TRBD1 (5 bases). CDR1 SGHVS and CDR2 FQNEAQ come from the germline V gene. This CDR3 spans 15 amino acids. With 0 bases removed from V and 4 bases from J, the gap between germline ends came to 10 bases. In DNA, the CDR3 is TGTGCCAGCAGCTTAGCTCGACAGCCGAATCAGCCCCAGCATTTT. Translation gives CASSLARQPNQPQHF.

The sample holds one count of this clonotype. A read error may explain this, as a much larger clone is one base away. V and J are TRBV7-9 and TRBJ2-7; 11 bases align to TRBD1. Germline CDR1 and CDR2: SEHNR and FQNEAQ (reference sequence). The CDR3 contains 14 residues. CDR3 nucleotides: TGTACCAGCAGCAAAGGGACAGGGGGCTACGAGCAGTACTTC. Amino acids: CTSSKGTGGYEQYF. Full variable domain (outside the CDR3, taken from reference TRBV7-9 and TRBJ2-7): DTGVSQNPRHKITKRGQNVTFRCDPISEHNRLYWYRQTLGQGPEFLTYFQNEAQLEKSRLLSDRFSAERPKGSFSTLEIQRTEQGDSAMYLCTSSKGTGGYEQYFGPGTRLTVT.

This clonotype was counted a few times. The CDR3 reads CAISEFRTGYMNTEAFF. The CDR3 bases are TGTGCCATCAGTGAGTTTAGGACAGGATACATGAACACTGAAGCTTTCTTT. The V and J genes are TRBV10-3 and TRBJ1-1; 7 bases align to TRBD1. In germline, CDR1 is ENHRY, CDR2 SYGVKD. The CDR3 extends over 17 amino acids. Trimming took 1 base from V and 0 from J; bases not matched to a gene: 8.

The sample holds many counts of this clonotype. The CDR3 loop is CASSGDRAEAFF. In DNA form, the CDR3 reads TGTGCCAGCAGTGGAGACAGGGCGGAAGCTTTCTTT. The V gene is TRBV2, the J gene TRBJ1-1; 7 bases are shared with TRBD1. V was pared by 4 bases and J by 8 bases, with 4 bases of the junction left unmatched. The CDR3 sequence is 12 residues long. Germline V lookup: CDR1 SNHLY, CDR2 FYNNEI. The full variable domain, rest sourced from reference TRBV2 and TRBJ1-1, is EPEVTQTPSHQVTQMGQEVILRCVPISNHLYFYWYRQILGQKVEFLVSFYNNEISEKSEIFDDQFSVERPDGSNFTLKIRSTKLEDSAMYFCASSGDRAEAFFGQGTRLTVV.

There are a few counts of this clonotype. This chain joins TRBV7-6 and TRBJ1-2; 8 bases align to TRBD1. Losses at the gene ends were 2 bases for V and 6 bases for J; bases not matched to a gene: 5. This CDR3 is 14 amino acids long. Germline V lookup: CDR1 SGHVS, CDR2 FNYEAQ. The CDR3 DNA reads as TGTGCCAGCAGCTTAAACAGGGGGAGGGATGGCTACACCTTC. This codes for CASSLNRGRDGYTF.

The chain joins TRBV29-1 to TRBJ1-3; D is unclear. In germline, CDR1 is SQVTM, CDR2 ANQGSEA. Trimming removed 3 bases at V and 2 bases at J, with 11 bases between. The CDR3 contains 14 residues. The CDR3 reads CSVDIGGAGNTIYF. CDR3 bases: TGCAGCGTTGACATAGGCGGGGCTGGAAACACCATATATTTT.

The chain joins TRBV7-9 to TRBJ1-1, with D possibly TRBD1 on 5 matching bases. CDR1 and CDR2 (germline): SEHNR, FQNEAQ (reference sequence). The CDR3 loop spans 11 amino acids. V shed 7 bases and J shed 6 bases, with 9 bases lying between them. CDR3 region: CASKGTPEAFF. The CDR3 DNA is TGTGCCAGCAAGGGGACGCCTGAAGCTTTCTTT.

This sequence joins TRBV9 and TRBJ2-1; no definite D call. V lost 0 bases and J lost 7, with 17 bases in between. There are 16 residues in the CDR3. Germline CDR1 and CDR2: SGDLS and YYNGEE. CDR3: CASSVGTPGPRNEQFF. The CDR3 nucleotides read TGTGCCAGCAGCGTAGGCACTCCTGGTCCCCGGAATGAGCAGTTCTTC.

This clonotype was detected many times. This chain links TRBV7-2 with TRBJ2-2; D is uncertain. Germline V gene data show CDR1 as SGHTA and CDR2 as FQGNSA. Trimming removed 1 base from V and 2 bases from J, with 5 bases in between. The CDR3 runs 14 residues. The CDR3 loop is CASSLGINTGELFF. The CDR3, as DNA: TGTGCCAGCAGCTTAGGGATCAACACCGGGGAGCTGTTTTTT.

V and J are TRBV6-1 and TRBJ2-3; D is uncertain. Trimming removed 5 bases at V and 1 base at J, with 7 bases between. CDR1 MNHNS and CDR2 SASEGT come from the germline V gene. This CDR3 is built from 13 residues. In DNA, the CDR3 is TGTGCCAGCAGTCCAATCGGCACAGATACGCAGTATTTT. Translating it yields CASSPIGTDTQYF.

The chain carries TRBV9 and TRBJ2-1, with TRBD2 as a possible D gene (5 bases). V lost 5 bases and J 8 bases, leaving 20 bases between the germline ends. CDR1 and CDR2 (germline): SGDLS, YYNGEE. This CDR3 is 15 amino acids long. This chain's CDR3 is CASSPGGQSADEQFF. The CDR3 nucleotides read TGTGCCAGCAGTCCAGGAGGCCAGTCGGCCGATGAGCAGTTCTTC.

The rearrangement joins TRBV13 to TRBJ2-3; the D gene could be TRBD1 or TRBD2 (7 bases each). Germline CDR1 is PRHDT and CDR2 is FYEKMQ (reference sequence). The CDR3 is 13 residues long. The V gene lost 10 bases and the J gene lost 1 base, with 12 bases spanning the gap. This chain's CDR3 is CATTGRGTDTQYF. The CDR3 region has the DNA TGTGCCACGACAGGGAGGGGCACAGATACGCAGTATTTT.

The chain is built from TRBV18 and TRBJ1-6; 7 positions agree with TRBD1. Trimming removed 3 bases from V and 8 bases from J; junction bases left unmatched: 13. Germline V lookup: CDR1 KGHSH, CDR2 LQKENI. The CDR3 spans 17 residues. The CDR3 DNA reads TGTGCCAGCTCACCGGTCACCCAGGGGGGTTATGATTCACCCCTCCACTTT. It encodes CASSPVTQGGYDSPLHF.

The chain uses TRBV3-1 and TRBJ2-1; D unresolved. With 6 bases removed from V and 10 bases from J, the gap between germline ends came to 10 bases. The CDR3 spans 11 residues. Germline V gene sequence: CDR1 LGHDT, CDR2 YNNKEL (reference sequence). For the CDR3, the DNA is TGTGCCAGCAGGGACGCCATAGAGCAGTTCTTC. Its protein product is CASRDAIEQFF.

The gene calls are TRBV7-3 and TRBJ1-5, with 8 bases lining up with TRBD1. Germline CDR1 and CDR2: SGHTA and FQGTGA. The V segment lost 0 bases and the J segment 3 bases; nucleotides outside the gene matches: 1. This CDR3 comprises 15 residues. CDR3 sequence (DNA): TGTGCCAGCAGCTTAACGGGACAGGACAATCAGCCCCAGCATTTT. Translating it yields CASSLTGQDNQPQHF.